This T cell receptor (beta chain) was captured by sequencing in a study of shared clonotypes between healthy human individuals. Study results and caveats: Clonotype sharing across donors was expected to vary with sequencing depth. Some naive CD4 clonotypes, around 4.7%, turned up in common across a handful of donors.

The CDR3 sequence is 14 residues long. Trimming removed 3 bases from V and 8 bases from J, with 17 bases in between. Germline CDR1 is SGHTS and CDR2 is YDEGEE. A word on this clone: What it binds is unknown.

Authors' analysis steps: Filtering differed because ImmunoSEQ produced junction-only sequences that carried no quality scores. Produced via immunoSEQ multiplex PCR; TCRdb's table is partial and in-frame only. The D gene and trimming were derived from the DNA, and the V and J assignments and clone size from that table. The sample shows some 1,100,000 clones, about four fifths of them seen only once. This sequence originates from a man aged 18-30 years in good health. Some clones in this sample may be carry-over from other donors' samples. The sequenced sample consisted of memory CD4+ T cells from PBMCs. Subset specified: CD45RA-negative fraction. The rearrangement uses TRBV5-8 and TRBJ1-2; no definite D call. As DNA, the CDR3 is TGTGCCAGCAGCTCGGGCGGATGGGCGGGCGGCTACACCTTC. This encodes CASSSGGWAGGYTF. Using reference TRBV5-8 and TRBJ1-2 for the parts outside the CDR3, the full variable domain is EAGVTQSPTHLIKTRGQQATLRCSPISGHTSVYWYQQALGLGLQFLLWYDEGEERNRGNFPPRFSGRQFPNYSSELNVNALELEDSALYLCASSSGGWAGGYTFGSGTRLTVV.